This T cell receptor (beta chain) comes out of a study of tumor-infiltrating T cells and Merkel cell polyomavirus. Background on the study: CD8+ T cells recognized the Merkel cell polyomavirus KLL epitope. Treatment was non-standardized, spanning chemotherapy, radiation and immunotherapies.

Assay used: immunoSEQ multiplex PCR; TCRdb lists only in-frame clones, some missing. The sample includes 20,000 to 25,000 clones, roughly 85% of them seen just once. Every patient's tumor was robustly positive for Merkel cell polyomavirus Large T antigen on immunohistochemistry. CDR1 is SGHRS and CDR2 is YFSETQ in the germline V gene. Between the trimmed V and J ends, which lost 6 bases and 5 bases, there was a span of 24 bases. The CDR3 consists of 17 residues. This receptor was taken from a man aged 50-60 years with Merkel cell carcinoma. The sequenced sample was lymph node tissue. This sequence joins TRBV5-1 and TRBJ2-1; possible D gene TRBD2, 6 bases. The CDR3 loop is CASNTGLDALGDNEQFF. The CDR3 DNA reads TGCGCCAGCAACACGGGACTGGATGCCTTGGGGGACAATGAGCAGTTCTTC. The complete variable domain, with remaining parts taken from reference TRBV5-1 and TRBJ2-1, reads KAGVTQTPRYLIKTRGQQVTLSCSPISGHRSVSWYQQTPGQGLQFLFEYFSETQRNKGNFPGRFSGRQFSNSRSEMNVSTLELGDSALYLCASNTGLDALGDNEQFFGPGTRLTVL.